This T cell receptor (beta chain) appears in the sequencing data of a study of CD8+ T cells in alopecia areata. About the study: Graft recipients were roughly 7-10-week-old female C3H/HeJ mice, and donor skin originated from roughly 6-13-month-old C3H/HeJ mice with spontaneous alopecia.

This clone was picked up many times. Here the gene names and germline are mouse. In each case, RNA was isolated and then reverse transcribed into cDNA as the sequencing template. The table came from immunoSEQ multiplex PCR; TCRdb's copy has only in-frame clones and leaves some out. The sample holds more than 2,000 clones, and no clone turns up only once. Sorting relied on CD4, CD8alpha, NKG2D, NKG2ACE and other markers applied to pooled cutaneous lymph node cells. This TCR was recovered from a C3H/HeJ mouse with alopecia areata. Strain haplotype (MHC): H2-k. Sequenced input: CD8+ T cells sorted from a lymph node.

CDR3 DNA, as far as it was read: TGTGCCAGCAGAGGGGGCGCGGGGGAC. Translation gives CASRGGAGD. The full CDR3 is CASRGGAGDTQYF. V usage is TRBV13-1 and J usage is TRBJ2-5; a possible D gene is TRBD1 (7 bases). The DNA ends 4 residues before the CDR3 does, and the rest of the CDR3 is filled in from the germline J gene. The CDR3 sequence is 13 residues long. Germline V gene lookup returns CDR1 NSHNY and CDR2 SYGAGN.